The clone carrying this TCR beta chain was observed many times. No antigen is known for it. This sample stems from a study of T cell repertoires in cytomegalovirus infection. Across the study: Matching HLA type, along with CMV infection, was indicated by public TCR beta signatures.

Germline CDR1 is SEHNR and CDR2 is FQNEAQ (reference sequence). V gave up 5 bases and J gave up 8 bases; unmatched junction bases: 8. The CDR3 has 13 amino acids. Study-level results: Based on cumulative public TCR beta family frequency, carriers of CMV plus the relevant HLA were identified. CMV-specific HLA-C-restricted TCR beta clonotypes dominated the ex vivo response.

Each CDR3 protein gets one entry after TCRdb re-called the reads with MiXCR. The sample lists 560,000 or so distinct CDR3 sequences; about 15% were seen once. V usage is TRBV7-9 and J usage is TRBJ1-2; TRBD1 aligns across 7 bases. This clonotype originated in a human donor in good health (CMV status not recorded). Some clones in this sample may be carry-over from other donors' samples. The sample comprised CD8+ T cells from PBMCs. As DNA, the CDR3 is TGTGCCAGCAGCCTAACAGACAGGGACGGCTACACCTTC. This gives the protein CASSLTDRDGYTF. Complete variable domain (other parts from reference TRBV7-9 and TRBJ1-2): DTGVSQNPRHKITKRGQNVTFRCDPISEHNRLYWYRQTLGQGPEFLTYFQNEAQLEKSRLLSDRFSAERPKGSFSTLEIQRTEQGDSAMYLCASSLTDRDGYTFGSGTRLTVV.